This TCR beta chain was captured in a study of CD8 T cells in Susac syndrome. RNA amounts of about 0.45 to 1 ug underwent reverse transcription with random hexamers. With immunoSEQ multiplex PCR, TCR beta CDR3 was amplified across 54 Vbeta and 13 Jbeta. TCRdb re-analysed the immunoSEQ multiplex PCR reads in MiXCR, keeping a single row per CDR3 protein. Of hundreds of thousands of distinct CDR3 sequences listed, about 95% were seen once; the top ten hold 0.095%. From blood CD8+ and CD4+ T cells, the TCR beta chain was sequenced. Sequenced input: CD4+ T cells from PBMCs. The sequence was obtained from a human donor with multiple sclerosis.

CDR3 protein: CASSQTWRGTPTDTQYF. CDR3 DNA: TGTGCCAGCAGTCAAACTTGGCGGGGGACACCCACAGATACGCAGTATTTT. The rearrangement links TRBV13 to TRBJ2-3; TRBD2 might be the D (7 bases). CDR3 length: 17 residues. The germline gives CDR1 PRHDT, CDR2 FYEKMQ (reference sequence). Trimming left V 6 bases short and J 2 bases short, with 21 bases between.